The clone carrying this T cell receptor (beta chain) showed up just once. Its matching antigen is unknown. Some clones are missing from TCRdb's copy, which holds only in-frame ones; the method was immunoSEQ multiplex PCR. The sample includes fewer than 1.6 million clones, about 98.5% seen only once; the top ten take approximately 0.38%. The source of the sample is a study of shared clonotypes between healthy human individuals. Study-wide results and limits: Against clonotypes common to all four donors, non-shared ones had lower generation probabilities.

In germline, CDR1 is KGHSH, CDR2 LQKENI. V was pared by 0 bases and J by 5 bases, with 10 bases of the junction left unmatched. This CDR3 region has 18 residues. Sequencing was performed on naive CD4+ T cells sorted from blood. The subset is: CD45RA+ positively selected. This sequence originates from a man aged 30 to 45 in good health. The rearrangement links TRBV18 to TRBJ2-1, with 10 bases fitting TRBD2. The CDR3 DNA sequence: TGTGCCAGCTCACCACCCCCCATACTAGCGGGGATTGACAATGAGCAGTTCTTC. Translating gives CASSPPPILAGIDNEQFF.